This T cell receptor (beta chain) was sequenced in a study of technical replicates of blood from several donors (dated by TCRdb to 2016 to 2017). In the case of this clone: No cognate antigen has been identified for it. No much larger clone exists at a distance of one base, and base qualities are not known.

Receptors were amplified or captured by the immunoSEQ multiplex PCR assay. TCRdb retrieved this table from immuneACCESS and kept in-frame rearrangements only. Not all clones are present; in checked studies, unresolved V genes account for under half, and no reason is known for the remainder. The sample table lists 70,000 to 85,000 clones, almost 98% of them with a count of one. The ten largest clonotypes hold more than 0.15% of the sample. The CDR3 sequence holds 16 residues, the cysteine and phenylalanine included. Of all the DNA, just the CDR3 is kept, 48 bases in frame from base 1. Relative to germline, V is 1 base shorter and J is 4 bases shorter, with 14 bases between their ends. From the germline V gene, CDR1 is MDHEN and CDR2 is SYDVKM.

In this chain, TRBV28 is recombined with TRBJ2-1; possibly the D gene is TRBD1, per 6 matching bases. The receptor was derived from a human donor in good health. The material sequenced was T cells isolated from PBMCs. The nucleotide sequence reads as follows: TGTGCCAGCAGTTTATTGGGGGCGGAACTGTACAATGAGCAGTTCTTC. This yields the protein CASSLLGAELYNEQFF.